The entry that follows covers one T cell receptor (beta chain) sequence. How the authors handled the data: From reference gene primer amplification, estimates of nucleated cell counts were derived. Libraries were prepared by immunoSEQ multiplex PCR; TCRdb keeps only in-frame clonotypes and omits some of them. V, J and clone size are taken as reported in that table, and D and trimming were inferred from the DNA itself. The repertoire holds 150,000 to 200,000 clones, with 85% to 90% as singletons. The data originate from a study of blood T cell repertoires in COVID-19. Study information: Samples taken during acute and convalescent COVID-19 were collected in the United States, Italy and Spain. Nucleic acid was either cDNA or gDNA, and it came from T cells, B-cell-depleted T cells, or PBMCs.

Those enrolled in Seattle joined during active infection and were followed longitudinally afterward. The clonotype comes from an older woman with COVID-19, enrolled during active disease. The sequenced sample was peripheral blood.

CDR3 region: CASSPWGGLSYEQYF. CDR3 nucleotide sequence: TGTGCCAGCAGCCCTTGGGGGGGTCTTTCCTACGAGCAGTACTTC. V gene TRBV28 combines with J gene TRBJ2-7; 7 nucleotides align to TRBD2. The germline CDR1 and CDR2 sequences are MDHEN and SYDVKM. Trimming at V came to 6 bases and at J to 1 base, leaving 9 bases not matched to a gene. This CDR3 has 15 residues.